Below are 7 T cell receptor beta chains sequenced from a single sample in a study of OX40 agonist ivuxolimab in advanced cancers. The repertoire was sequenced with immunoSEQ multiplex PCR; TCRdb's copy has only in-frame clones and lacks some. This sample has tens of thousands of clones, with around 81% found just once. The sequencing used CD4+ or CD8+ T cells sorted from blood, collected in a trial of the OX40 agonist ivuxolimab. These receptors were collected from an adult with an advanced solid tumor such as melanoma, head and neck, liver or kidney cancer.

V is TRBV10-2 and J is TRBJ2-7, with D maybe TRBD1 (5 bases). The germline CDR1 and CDR2 sequences are WSHSY and SAAADI. V dropped 5 bases and J dropped 2 bases, with 13 bases sitting between them. The CDR3 extends over 14 amino acids. The CDR3 DNA follows: TGCGCCAGCAGTCCAGGGTTGGTTGCCTACGAGCAGTACTTC. Protein: CASSPGLVAYEQYF.

The rearrangement uses TRBV6-6 and TRBJ1-5, with unresolved D. Trimming took off 0 bases at V and 5 bases at J, with 11 bases between the two ends. CDR3 length: 15 amino acids. Germline CDR1 is MNHNY and CDR2 is SVGAGI (reference sequence). The CDR3 reads CASSYSLNPDQPQHF. The CDR3 DNA reads as TGTGCCAGCAGTTACTCCCTAAATCCGGATCAGCCCCAGCATTTT.

The chain is built from TRBV4-2 and TRBJ2-7; TRBD1 might be the D (6 bases). This CDR3 has 15 residues. Germline lookup yields CDR1 LGHNA and CDR2 YNFKEQ. Trimming removed 2 bases at V and 4 bases at J, with 15 bases between. CDR3 in DNA: TGTGCCAGCAGCCAATATTGGGCAGGGGAGTACGAGCAGTACTTC. This sequence encodes CASSQYWAGEYEQYF.

This chain joins TRBV7-9 and TRBJ1-2; D gene unclear. The CDR3 contains 15 residues. V was clipped by 2 bases and J by 2 bases, with 12 bases between them. From germline, CDR1 is SEHNR and CDR2 FQNEAQ (reference sequence). The DNA for the CDR3 is TGTGCCAGCAGCTTAAATCGGGCAGCGAACTATGGCTACACCTTC. Translation gives CASSLNRAANYGYTF.

The chain couples TRBV30 to TRBJ2-7; TRBD2 matches 7 bases. Trimming removed 2 bases from V and 0 bases from J; junction bases left unmatched: 4. The CDR3 sequence is 14 residues long. The germline V gene has CDR1 GTSNPN and CDR2 SVGIG (reference sequence). The CDR3 loop is CAWSRGDYSYEQYF. DNA for the CDR3: TGTGCCTGGAGTAGAGGGGACTACTCCTACGAGCAGTACTTC.

This rearrangement joins TRBV28 to TRBJ2-7; 8 bases fit TRBD2. Looked up from germline, CDR1 is MDHEN and CDR2 is SYDVKM. V gave up 8 bases and J gave up 5 bases; unmatched junction bases: 11. The CDR3 consists of 14 residues. CDR3 sequence: CASSLGGRKDEQYF. In DNA, the CDR3 is TGTGCCAGCTCCCTGGGCGGGAGGAAGGACGAGCAGTACTTC.

The CDR3 coding sequence is TGTGCCTGGAGTGTACTTGGACAGGGGGCGAGAGAGACCCAGTACTTC. This gives the protein CAWSVLGQGARETQYF. The gene calls are TRBV30 and TRBJ2-5, with 11 bases that match TRBD1. This CDR3 region has 16 residues. V gave up 0 bases and J gave up 4 bases; unmatched junction bases: 7. Germline-derived CDR1 and CDR2 are GTSNPN and SVGIG (reference sequence). Full variable domain (missing parts from reference TRBV30 and TRBJ2-5): SQTIHQWPATLVQPVGSPLSLECTVEGTSNPNLYWYRQAAGRGLQLLFYSVGIGQISSEVPQNLSASRPQDRQFILSSKKLLLSDSGFYLCAWSVLGQGARETQYFGPGTRLLVL.